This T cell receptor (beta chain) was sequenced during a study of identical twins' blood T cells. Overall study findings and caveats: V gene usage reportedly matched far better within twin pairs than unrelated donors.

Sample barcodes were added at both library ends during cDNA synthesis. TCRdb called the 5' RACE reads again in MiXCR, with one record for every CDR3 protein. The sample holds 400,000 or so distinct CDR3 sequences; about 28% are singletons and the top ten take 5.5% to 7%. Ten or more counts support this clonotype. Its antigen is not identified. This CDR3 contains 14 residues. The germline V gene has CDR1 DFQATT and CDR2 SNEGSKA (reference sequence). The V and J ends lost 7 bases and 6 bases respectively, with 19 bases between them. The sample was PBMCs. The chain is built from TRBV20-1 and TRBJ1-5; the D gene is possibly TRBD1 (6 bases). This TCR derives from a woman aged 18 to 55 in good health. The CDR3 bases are TGCAGTGGACAAACGGGGGCGTTGGGTCAGCCCCAGCATTTT. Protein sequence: CSGQTGALGQPQHF.